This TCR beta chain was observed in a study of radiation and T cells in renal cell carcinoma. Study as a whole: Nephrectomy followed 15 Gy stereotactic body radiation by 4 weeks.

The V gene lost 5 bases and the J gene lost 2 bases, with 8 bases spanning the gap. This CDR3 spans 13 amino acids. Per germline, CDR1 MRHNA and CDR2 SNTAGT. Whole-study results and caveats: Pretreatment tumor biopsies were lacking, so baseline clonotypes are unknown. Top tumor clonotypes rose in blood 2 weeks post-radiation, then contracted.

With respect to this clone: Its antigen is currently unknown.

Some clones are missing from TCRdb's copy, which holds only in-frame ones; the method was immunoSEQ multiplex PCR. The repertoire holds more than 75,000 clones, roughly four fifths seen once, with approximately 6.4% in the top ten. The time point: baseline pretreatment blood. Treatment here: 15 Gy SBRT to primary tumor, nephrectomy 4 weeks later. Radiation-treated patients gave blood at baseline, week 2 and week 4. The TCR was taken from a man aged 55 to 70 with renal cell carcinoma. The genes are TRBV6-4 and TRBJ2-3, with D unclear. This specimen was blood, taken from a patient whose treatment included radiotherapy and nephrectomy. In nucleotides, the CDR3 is TGTGCCAGCAGTCAAACCTTCACAGATACGCAGTATTTT. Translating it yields CASSQTFTDTQYF.